Below are 6 T cell receptor beta chains sequenced from a single sample in a study of blood T cell repertoires in COVID-19. Sequenced by immunoSEQ multiplex PCR; TCRdb stores in-frame clones only, minus some. The sample holds 95,000 to 150,000 clones, over 75% seen once. Sequencing was performed on peripheral blood. Receptors were obtained from a man older than 75 with acute or convalescent COVID-19.

This sequence joins TRBV27 and TRBJ1-1; TRBD1 matches 7 bases. Germline loops: CDR1 MNHEY, CDR2 SMNVEV (reference sequence). V shed 4 bases, J shed 1 base, and the junction held 12 bases outside the gene matches. This CDR3 is 17 amino acids long. The CDR3 nucleotides are TGTGCCAGCAGTTCGAGGGGGCAGGCGACTCAGAACACTGAAGCTTTCTTT. The encoded protein is CASSSRGQATQNTEAFF.

The chain joins TRBV7-3 to TRBJ2-1, with D perhaps TRBD1 (6 bases). CDR1 is SGHTA, CDR2 FQGTGA, per germline. The CDR3 loop spans 15 amino acids. V was trimmed by 5 bases and J by 1 base, leaving 12 bases between them. CDR3 bases: TGTGCCAGCAGCCAGGACAGCCCATCCTACAATGAGCAGTTCTTC. The encoded protein is CASSQDSPSYNEQFF. The full variable domain, its missing parts supplied by reference TRBV7-3 and TRBJ2-1, is GAGVSQTPSNKVTEKGKYVELRCDPISGHTALYWYRQSLGQGPEFLIYFQGTGAADDSGLPNDRFFAVRPEGSVSTLKIQRTERGDSAVYLCASSQDSPSYNEQFFGPGTRLTVL.

The chain combines TRBV30 with TRBJ1-2; no definite D call. From germline, CDR1 is GTSNPN and CDR2 SVGIG (reference sequence). This CDR3 comprises 13 residues. V lost 1 base to trimming and J lost 7 bases, with 13 bases between them. CDR3 loop: CAWSASSRVGYTF. The CDR3 DNA reads as TGTGCCTGGAGTGCCTCTTCCCGGGTTGGCTACACCTTC.

J is TRBJ1-2 and V is TRBV7-2; 8 nucleotides line up with TRBD1. The germline gives CDR1 SGHTA, CDR2 FQGNSA. This CDR3 region has 16 residues. The V gene end was trimmed by 1 base and the J gene end by 2 bases; junction bases not matched to a gene: 6. Here the CDR3 DNA reads TGTGCCAGCAGCTTAGGCCTTGGACAGGGAAACTATGGCTACACCTTC. It is translated as CASSLGLGQGNYGYTF.

V is TRBV10-1 and J is TRBJ2-3, with D possibly TRBD2 on 6 matching bases. The CDR3 runs to 14 residues. Trimming cost V 3 bases and J 2 bases, with 9 bases left between them. The germline V gene encodes CDR1 WNHNN and CDR2 SYGVQD (reference sequence). The CDR3 coding sequence is TGCGCCAGCAGTGATGGCGGGGTCACAGATACGCAGTATTTT. It translates to CASSDGGVTDTQYF.

This sequence joins TRBV27 and TRBJ2-3, with TRBD1 identical over 8 bases. Germline V gives CDR1 MNHEY, CDR2 SMNVEV (reference sequence). The CDR3 loop spans 14 amino acids. Trimming removed 2 bases from V and 4 bases from J; junction bases left unmatched: 2. CDR3 residues: CASSLGTGPDTQYF. The CDR3 region has the DNA TGTGCCAGCAGTTTAGGGACAGGACCAGATACGCAGTATTTT.